This TCR beta chain was recorded in a study of cytomegalovirus exposure and HLA in healthy donors. Study-wide findings and caveats: Later on, analysis showed that most CMV-associated TCR beta chains appeared to be HLA-restricted. TCR beta chains numbering some 150 were designated cytomegalovirus-associated. TCR beta V- and J-gene trimming, according to a later analysis, was linked to a missense DCLRE1C variant. Reportedly, fewer N-insertions than the approximately 600-donor mean appeared in an Asian-associated ancestry cluster in a later analysis.

The V end was cut by 0 bases, the J end by 5 bases, with 10 bases between. Germline V gene sequence: CDR1 SGHVS, CDR2 FNYEAQ. The CDR3 extends over 15 amino acids. Researchers ran the PCR with 60 Vbeta and 13 Jbeta primers. Assay used: immunoSEQ multiplex PCR; TCRdb lists only in-frame clones, some missing. The repertoire includes about 180,000 clones, roughly 80% of them detected once, and under 7.5% sits in the top ten. The sample holds a few counts of this clone. The target antigen is unknown. Other nucleotide sequences in the sample specify the same CDR3. Sequencing input: PBMCs. This clonotype was sampled from a man in his forties or fifties in good health and CMV-seronegative. The chain employs TRBV7-6 and TRBJ2-2; D is unresolved. As DNA, the CDR3 is TGTGCCAGCAGCTTAGCTCGGCAGGCGACCGGGGAGCTGTTTTTT. Protein: CASSLARQATGELFF.